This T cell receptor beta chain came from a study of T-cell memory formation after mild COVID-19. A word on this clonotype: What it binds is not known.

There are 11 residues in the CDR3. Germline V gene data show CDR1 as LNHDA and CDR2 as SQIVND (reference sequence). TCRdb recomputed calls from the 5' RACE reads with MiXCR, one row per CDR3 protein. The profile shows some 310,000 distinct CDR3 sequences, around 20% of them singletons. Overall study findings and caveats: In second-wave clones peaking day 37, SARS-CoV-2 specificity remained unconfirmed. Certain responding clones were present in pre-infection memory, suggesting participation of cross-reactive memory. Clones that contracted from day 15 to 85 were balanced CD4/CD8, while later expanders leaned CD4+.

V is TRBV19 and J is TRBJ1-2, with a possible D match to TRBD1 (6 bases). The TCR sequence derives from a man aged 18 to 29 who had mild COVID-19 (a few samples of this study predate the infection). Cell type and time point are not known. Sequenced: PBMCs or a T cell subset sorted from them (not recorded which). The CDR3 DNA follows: TGTAACCTGGACAGCAACTATGGCTACACCTTC. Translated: CNLDSNYGYTF.